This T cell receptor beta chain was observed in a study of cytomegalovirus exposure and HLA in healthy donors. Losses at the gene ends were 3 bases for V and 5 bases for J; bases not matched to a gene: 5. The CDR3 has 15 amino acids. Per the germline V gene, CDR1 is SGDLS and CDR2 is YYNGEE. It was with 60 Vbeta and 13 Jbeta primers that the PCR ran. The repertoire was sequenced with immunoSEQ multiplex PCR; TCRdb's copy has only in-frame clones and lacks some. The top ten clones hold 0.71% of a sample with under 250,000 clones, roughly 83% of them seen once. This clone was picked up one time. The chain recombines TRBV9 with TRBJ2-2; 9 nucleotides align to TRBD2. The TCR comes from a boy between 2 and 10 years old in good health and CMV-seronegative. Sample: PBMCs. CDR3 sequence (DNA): TGTGCCAGCAGCGCCGGGACTAGCTGGACCGGGGAGCTGTTTTTT. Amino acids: CASSAGTSWTGELFF.